The 11 T cell receptor beta chains below were found in one sample sequenced in a study of cytomegalovirus exposure and HLA in healthy donors. It was with 60 Vbeta and 13 Jbeta primers that the PCR ran. Sequencing used immunoSEQ multiplex PCR; TCRdb keeps in-frame clones, though not all of them. The sample has about 82,000 clones, 74% seen once. Sequenced input: PBMCs. Source of these receptors: a man under 40 in good health and CMV-seropositive.

This chain joins TRBV9 and TRBJ2-7, with 7 bases identical to TRBD1. Germline trimming cut 3 bases from V and 2 bases from J; bases unmatched to any gene: 8. This CDR3 is built from 15 residues. Looked up from germline, CDR1 is SGDLS and CDR2 is YYNGEE. CDR3: CASSGGTGTAYEQYF. Written as DNA, the CDR3 is TGTGCCAGCAGCGGGGGGACCGGGACAGCCTACGAGCAGTACTTC.

The J gene is TRBJ2-7, the V gene TRBV19; D is uncertain. Germline V CDR1 and CDR2: LNHDA, SQIVND (reference sequence). The CDR3 is 14 residues long. V gave up 3 bases and J gave up 0 bases, with 9 bases separating them. The CDR3 loop reads CASSIFGSSYEQYF. The CDR3 DNA reads TGTGCCAGTAGTATTTTTGGCTCCTCCTACGAGCAGTACTTC.

The chain carries TRBV2 and TRBJ2-6; 9 bases are shared with TRBD1. CDR1 SNHLY and CDR2 FYNNEI come from the germline V gene. This CDR3 is 17 amino acids long. After removal of 4 bases from V and 0 bases from J, the junction contained 4 bases not matched to a gene. Here the CDR3 DNA reads TGTGCCAGCAGTGGGGACAGGGTTGCCTCTGGGGCCAACGTCCTGACTTTC. As protein: CASSGDRVASGANVLTF.

The V gene is TRBV4-3, the J gene TRBJ2-1, with a tentative D call TRBD2 (5 bases). V lost 0 bases to trimming and J lost 0 bases, with 9 bases between them. The CDR3 is 16 residues long. The germline V gene has CDR1 LGHNA and CDR2 YSLEER. The CDR3 is CASSQDWSGSYNEQFF. The CDR3 DNA sequence: TGCGCCAGCAGCCAAGATTGGAGCGGCTCCTACAATGAGCAGTTCTTC.

The chain combines TRBV6-1 with TRBJ1-1; tentatively, D is TRBD1 (5 bases). CDR1 and CDR2 from the germline V gene are MNHNS and SASEGT. Trimming took off 3 bases at V and 10 bases at J, with 18 bases between the two ends. The CDR3 contains 14 residues. CDR3 DNA: TGTGCCAGCAGTGACCTTTACAGGTATGAATCAGCTTTCTTT. Translated, it gives CASSDLYRYESAFF.

This clone was counted a few times. Germline and junction disagree at one end, which may indicate a read error. J is TRBJ1-2 and V is TRBV10-3; 7 bases line up with TRBD1. This CDR3 contains 14 residues. Germline CDR1 is ENHRY and CDR2 is SYGVKD. CDR3 sequence reads: CAIRETGFLGGYPF. The CDR3 DNA reads TGTGCCATCAGGGAGACAGGGTTTCTTGGAGGCTACCCCTTC.

V gene TRBV9 combines with J gene TRBJ1-1; D ambiguous. This CDR3 is 16 amino acids long. V was trimmed by 3 bases and J by 1 base, leaving 16 bases between them. The germline V gene has CDR1 SGDLS and CDR2 YYNGEE. The CDR3 is CASSEGRERANTEAFF. The CDR3 DNA sequence: TGTGCCAGCAGCGAAGGGAGGGAAAGGGCGAACACTGAAGCTTTCTTT. The variable domain in full, completed from reference TRBV9 and TRBJ1-1, reads DSGVTQTPKHLITATGQRVTLRCSPRSGDLSVYWYQQSLDQGLQFLIQYYNGEERAKGNILERFSAQQFPDLHSELNLSSLELGDSALYFCASSEGRERANTEAFFGQGTRLTVV.

The J gene is TRBJ2-1, the V gene TRBV6-6; possibly TRBD1 for D (5 bases). Germline CDR1 MNHNY, CDR2 SVGAGI (reference sequence). CDR3 length equals 14 residues. Trimming stripped 7 bases from V and 1 base from J, with 11 bases between. CDR3 amino acids: CASTPGSSYNEQFF. CDR3 coding DNA: TGTGCCAGCACCCCAGGGTCTTCCTACAATGAGCAGTTCTTC.

The chain couples TRBV5-1 to TRBJ2-5; perhaps TRBD1 as D (6 bases). The CDR3 is 14 residues long. Germline CDR1 reads SGHRS; CDR2 reads YFSETQ. The ends were cut back, 2 bases at V and 5 bases at J, with 13 bases in the middle. CDR3 residues: CASSLTGSWETQYF. CDR3 DNA: TGCGCCAGCAGCTTAACAGGGTCATGGGAGACCCAGTACTTC.

The chain combines TRBV7-2 with TRBJ2-7, with TRBD1 as a possible D gene (6 bases). The germline V and J ends were trimmed by 4 bases and 1 base, with 11 bases remaining between them. Germline V gives CDR1 SGHTA, CDR2 FQGNSA. CDR3 size: 14 residues. The CDR3 loop reads CASSSQGNSYEQYF. DNA for the CDR3: TGTGCCAGCAGCTCCCAGGGGAATTCCTACGAGCAGTACTTC. Together with reference TRBV7-2 and TRBJ2-7, the CDR3 gives the full variable domain: GAGVSQSPSNKVTEKGKDVELRCDPISGHTALYWYRQSLGQGLEFLIYFQGNSAPDKSGLPSDRFSAERTGGSVSTLTIQRTQQEDSAVYLCASSSQGNSYEQYFGPGTRLTVT.

J is TRBJ1-1 and V is TRBV27; the D gene is possibly TRBD1 (5 bases). Germline CDR1 is MNHEY and CDR2 is SMNVEV (reference sequence). The CDR3 is 14 amino acids. The V end lost 2 bases, the J end lost 5 bases, and 12 bases lay between the germline ends. The CDR3 here is CASSLNRIGTEAFF. CDR3 coding DNA: TGTGCCAGCAGTTTAAACAGGATAGGAACTGAAGCTTTCTTT.